What follows are 13 T cell receptor beta chains derived from one specimen sequenced in a study of blood T cell repertoires in COVID-19. The data were produced by immunoSEQ multiplex PCR, yet TCRdb's version contains in-frame clones alone and is incomplete. The sample shows about 220,000 clones, approximately 78% of them seen only once. Sample: peripheral blood. The receptors here all came from a woman between 65 and 79 years old with COVID-19, enrolled during active disease.

The chain carries TRBV27 and TRBJ1-6; perhaps TRBD1 as D (6 bases). Germline CDR1 reads MNHEY; CDR2 reads SMNVEV (reference sequence). CDR3 length: 16 amino acids. The V end was cut by 6 bases, the J end by 9 bases, with 21 bases between. CDR3 in DNA: TGTGCCAGCAGAGCTATCCTCACAGGGCGAGGTTCACCCCTCCACTTT. Amino acid sequence: CASRAILTGRGSPLHF.

V usage is TRBV6-5 and J usage is TRBJ2-1, with 11 bases lining up with TRBD2. This CDR3 is 15 amino acids long. V lost 5 bases, J lost 7 bases, and 7 bases stayed unmatched. Germline values: CDR1 MNHEY, CDR2 SVGAGI. The chain's CDR3 is CASSKTSGVQNEQFF. CDR3 DNA sequence: TGTGCCAGCAGTAAGACTAGCGGGGTACAAAATGAGCAGTTCTTC.

This clone was seen a handful of times. This chain connects TRBV7-9 to TRBJ1-2; D perhaps matches TRBD1 (5 bases). The V end was cut by 4 bases, the J end by 8 bases, with 14 bases between. The CDR3 has 13 residues. Germline V gives CDR1 SEHNR, CDR2 FQNEAQ (reference sequence). Here the CDR3 DNA reads TGTGCCAGCAGCTCTGATATAGGGGTAGGCTACACCTTC. Translating gives CASSSDIGVGYTF.

V and J are TRBV7-3 and TRBJ1-6; tentatively, D is TRBD1 (6 bases). Germline CDR1 and CDR2: SGHTA and FQGTGA. The ends were cut back, 5 bases at V and 7 bases at J, with 18 bases in the middle. CDR3 size: 16 residues. CDR3 sequence reads: CASSLNGGPSNSPLHF. The DNA for the CDR3 is TGTGCCAGCAGCCTAAACGGGGGGCCATCAAATTCACCCCTCCACTTT.

This clone came up a few times. V gene TRBV11-2 combines with J gene TRBJ2-2; TRBD2 matches at 9 bases. Germline lookup yields CDR1 SGHAT and CDR2 FQNNGV. With V trimmed by 2 bases and J by 0 bases, 7 bases remained unmatched. The CDR3 totals 18 residues. The DNA of the CDR3 is TGTGCCAGCAGCTTAAGGGCTAGCGGGGTAACGAACACCGGGGAGCTGTTTTTT. Protein sequence: CASSLRASGVTNTGELFF.

This rearrangement joins TRBV3-1 (or the pseudogene TRBV3-2) to TRBJ2-7; D is uncertain. The V gene's germline CDR1 is LGHDT and CDR2 YNNKEL (reference sequence). The CDR3 runs to 14 residues. The V gene lost 0 bases and the J gene lost 8 bases, with 14 bases spanning the gap. The CDR3 is CASSQEVRVTQQYF. The CDR3 DNA follows: TGTGCCAGCAGCCAAGAGGTCCGGGTTACTCAGCAGTACTTC.

The V call is TRBV5-4, the J call TRBJ1-3; tentative D call: TRBD1 (5 bases). V lost 7 bases and J lost 0, with 5 bases in between. Looked up from germline, CDR1 is SGHNT and CDR2 is YYREEE (reference sequence). There are 12 residues in the CDR3. The CDR3 nucleotides are TGTGCCAGCCAGGGCTCTGGAAACACCATATATTTT. It is translated as CASQGSGNTIYF.

This clone was seen repeatedly, ten times or more. V is TRBV6-4 and J is TRBJ2-5, with D possibly being TRBD1 (5 bases). The ends were cut back, 6 bases at V and 4 bases at J, with 18 bases in the middle. In germline, CDR1 is MRHNA, CDR2 SNTAGT. The CDR3 has 15 amino acids. CDR3 nucleotides: TGTGCCAGCAGCCCTTACAAGGGGAATGTAGAGACCCAGTACTTC. It is translated as CASSPYKGNVETQYF.

This chain uses TRBV6-4 with TRBJ2-3; TRBD1 matches at 8 bases. The CDR3 extends over 16 amino acids. Germline lookup yields CDR1 MRHNA and CDR2 SNTAGT. V was clipped by 2 bases and J by 4 bases; unmatched bases: 8. CDR3 loop: CASSDGGRGRADTQYF. The DNA of the CDR3 is TGTGCCAGCAGTGACGGGGGCAGGGGGCGCGCAGATACGCAGTATTTT.

The chain joins TRBV29-1 to TRBJ1-2; TRBD1 aligns across 8 bases. After removal of 3 bases from V and 7 bases from J, the junction contained 7 bases not matched to a gene. Germline V gene lookup returns CDR1 SQVTM and CDR2 ANQGSEA. This CDR3 is built from 13 residues. The CDR3 DNA sequence: TGCAGCGTTGAGGGGCAGGGGGCTGGTGGCTACACCTTC. Amino acid sequence: CSVEGQGAGGYTF.

This clone was seen a single time. The chain is built from TRBV3-1 (or the pseudogene TRBV3-2) and TRBJ1-4; D may be TRBD1 (6 bases). V was trimmed by 1 base and J by 8 bases, leaving 14 bases between them. Germline CDR1 is LGHDT and CDR2 is YNNKEL (reference sequence). The CDR3 length is 15 residues. In DNA form, the CDR3 reads TGTGCCAGCAGCCAAGCGCGGAAGGGGGTGGAAAAACTGTTTTTT. As protein: CASSQARKGVEKLFF.

The chain recombines TRBV28 with TRBJ1-6; weak D call: TRBD1 (6 bases). Germline CDR1 MDHEN, CDR2 SYDVKM. The CDR3 sequence is 14 residues long. V was pared by 5 bases and J by 10 bases, with 15 bases between. The CDR3 nucleotides are TGTGCCAGCAGTGCGACCTTTACAGGGTCACCCCTCCACTTT. Its translation is CASSATFTGSPLHF. Drawing the rest from reference TRBV28 and TRBJ1-6, the complete variable domain is DVKVTQSSRYLVKRTGEKVFLECVQDMDHENMFWYRQDPGLGLRLIYFSYDVKMKEKGDIPEGYSVSREKKERFSLILESASTNQTSMYLCASSATFTGSPLHFGNGTRLTVT.

The chain uses TRBV7-2 and TRBJ1-4; TRBD1 agrees at 8 bases. CDR1 SGHTA and CDR2 FQGNSA come from the germline V gene. The V gene end was trimmed by 2 bases and the J gene end by 8 bases; junction bases not matched to a gene: 7. This CDR3 spans 15 amino acids. DNA for the CDR3: TGTGCCAGCAGCTTAAGGACAGGGCTCCAGGAAAAACTGTTTTTT. Translated: CASSLRTGLQEKLFF. Looking up the rest from reference TRBV7-2 and TRBJ1-4 gives the full variable domain: GAGVSQSPSNKVTEKGKDVELRCDPISGHTALYWYRQSLGQGLEFLIYFQGNSAPDKSGLPSDRFSAERTGGSVSTLTIQRTQQEDSAVYLCASSLRTGLQEKLFFGSGTQLSVL.